The entry below gives a single T cell receptor (beta chain) sequence along with its context. What this receptor recognizes is not known. No much larger clonotype is one base removed from it; base qualities were not supplied. These data come from a study of CD8 T cells in ankylosing spondylitis (dated by TCRdb to between 2016 and 2019). Study-wide context: The study profiled T cell receptor beta repertoires in healthy donors and ankylosing spondylitis patients to find disease-linked TCR variants. The full study cohort was made up of about two dozen ankylosing spondylitis patients and about a hundred healthy donors. Samples of peripheral blood were taken, and for ankylosing spondylitis patients, synovial fluid was collected as well. What the study reported, not specific to this receptor: Some of the motif variants had been reported before in the synovial fluid and blood of reactive arthritis patients, a finding that suggests common disease-initiation mechanisms. The disease-linked clones had a CD8+ phenotype and were found at relatively low frequencies in peripheral blood. Blood from ankylosing spondylitis patients appeared to be characterized by a TCR beta motif composed of roughly eight highly homologous amino acid variants. The disease-linked clones were reported to be significantly enriched in matched synovial fluid samples from ankylosing spondylitis patients.

Sequencing took place on an Illumina HiSeq 2500. Quantitative 5'-RACE with molecular barcodes was the method used to prepare the TCR beta libraries. Per the original workflow: Disease-linked TCR variants were identified with a new computational method built on a probabilistic model of VDJ rearrangement. Using fastp trimming at Q25 and MiXCR clonotype assembly, TCRdb reanalyzed the public sequencing data and kept in-frame beta chains. Records with the same CDR3 protein are collapsed into one entry carrying the most frequent genes and DNA. TCRdb, not the authors, supplied the V and J calls. For this sample there are some 800,000 distinct CDR3 sequences; 12% appear just once. Together, the top ten hold more than 0.5% of the sample. Counted from cysteine to phenylalanine, this CDR3 has 14 amino acids. The only DNA kept is the CDR3, 42 bases in frame from the first base. In the germline V gene, CDR1 corresponds to SGHRS and CDR2 to YFSETQ. Between the V and J ends, shortened by 6 bases and 3 bases respectively, the junction contains 12 bases.

This clonotype was sampled from a male donor with ankylosing spondylitis. Material for sequencing was blood, either unsorted or a sorted T cell fraction (not recorded which). The chain is made from TRBV5-1 and TRBJ1-4, and TRBD1 may be the D gene, going by 6 matching bases. The CDR3 region has the sequence CASKQGESNEKLFF. In nucleotides, the sequence is TGCGCCAGCAAACAGGGCGAATCTAATGAAAAACTGTTTTTT. Reference TRBV5-1 and TRBJ1-4 proteins supply the regions before and after the CDR3; the full variable domain is: KAGVTQTPRYLIKTRGQQVTLSCSPISGHRSVSWYQQTPGQGLQFLFEYFSETQRNKGNFPGRFSGRQFSNSRSEMNVSTLELGDSALYLCASKQGESNEKLFFGSGTQLSVL.